This T cell receptor (beta chain) is drawn from a study of blood T cell repertoires in COVID-19. This clone was detected only a few times. V lost 5 bases to trimming and J lost 8 bases; unmatched junction nucleotides: 6. CDR3 size: 13 residues. Germline V gene lookup returns CDR1 SEHNR and CDR2 FQNEAQ (reference sequence). In the authors' methods: Counts of nucleated cells, estimated from reference gene primer amplification, were obtained. Repertoires were generated with immunoSEQ multiplex PCR, while TCRdb's copy carries only in-frame clones and drops some. Clonal size and the V and J genes are those of that table, whereas D and trimming came from the DNA. The sample lists approximately 220,000 clones, approximately 84% seen once, with around 3% in the top ten.

Specimen: peripheral blood. The TCR originated in a woman aged 30 to 39 who had recovered from COVID-19. The chain uses TRBV7-9 and TRBJ1-2; 9 nucleotides match TRBD1. The CDR3 DNA is TGTGCCAGCAGCCAACAGGGGGCAAGCGGCTACACCTTC. It yields the protein CASSQQGASGYTF. The full variable domain, completed using reference TRBV7-9 and TRBJ1-2, is DTGVSQNPRHKITKRGQNVTFRCDPISEHNRLYWYRQTLGQGPEFLTYFQNEAQLEKSRLLSDRFSAERPKGSFSTLEIQRTEQGDSAMYLCASSQQGASGYTFGSGTRLTVV.